The T cell receptor beta chain under discussion was sequenced for a study of blood T cells in healthy people across ages. Next came a second PCR, run for roughly 6 to 11 cycles, which used a sample-barcoded 5' primer along with a J-beta primer mix. TCRdb redid the calling of the 5' RACE reads with MiXCR, one entry per CDR3 protein. The sample has about 930,000 distinct CDR3 sequences, 29% seen once. At least ten counts were recorded for this clonotype. Germline CDR1 SGHTA, CDR2 FQGNSA. Losses at the gene ends were 1 base for V and 3 bases for J; bases not matched to a gene: 6. This CDR3 region has 15 residues. This sample was shared with a second study, whose subject was T cells of mothers and their children.

This TCR came from a woman between 35 and 50 years old in good health. Sequencing was performed on blood. The chain uses TRBV7-2 and TRBJ2-7, with 7 positions matching TRBD1. The CDR3 DNA sequence: TGTGCCAGCAGCTTAGGGGGGACAGTGGGCTACGAGCAGTACTTC. This sequence encodes CASSLGGTVGYEQYF.